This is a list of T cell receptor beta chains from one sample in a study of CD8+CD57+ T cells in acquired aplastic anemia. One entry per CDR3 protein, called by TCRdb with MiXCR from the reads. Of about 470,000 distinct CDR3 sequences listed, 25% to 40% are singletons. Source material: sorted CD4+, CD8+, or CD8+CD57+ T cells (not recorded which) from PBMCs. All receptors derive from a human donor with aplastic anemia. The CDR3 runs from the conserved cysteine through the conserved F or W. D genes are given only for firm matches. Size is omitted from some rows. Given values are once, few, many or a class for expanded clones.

cdr3_nt: TGTGCCAGCAGCTTAAGGGACAGCGATTCACCCCTCCACTTT
cdr3_aa: CASSLRDSDSPLHF
j_call: TRBJ1-6
d_call: TRBD1
clone_size: few
v_call: TRBV5-8

cdr3_nt: TGTGCCAGCAGCCACGGGACAGTCTATGGCTACACCTTC
cdr3_aa: CASSHGTVYGYTF
j_call: TRBJ1-2
d_call: TRBD1
clone_size: many
v_call: TRBV14

cdr3_nt: TGCAGCAACGCCGGGACACCGAGCTCCTACGAGCAGTACTTC
cdr3_aa: CSNAGTPSSYEQYF
j_call: TRBJ2-7
d_call: NA
clone_size: once
v_call: TRBV29-1

cdr3_nt: TGTGCCAGCAACAGGGATATGAACACTGAAGCTTTCTTT
cdr3_aa: CASNRDMNTEAFF
j_call: TRBJ1-1
d_call: NA
clone_size: many
v_call: TRBV2

cdr3_nt: TGTGCCAGCAGCACAAGGGGACTGAACTACGAGCAGTACTTC
cdr3_aa: CASSTRGLNYEQYF
j_call: TRBJ2-7
d_call: NA
clone_size: NA
v_call: TRBV5-8

cdr3_nt: TGTGCCAGCAAGAAGGCCTCGAGGAACACCGGGGAGCTGTTTTTT
cdr3_aa: CASKKASRNTGELFF
j_call: TRBJ2-2
d_call: NA
clone_size: many
v_call: TRBV5-5

cdr3_nt: TGTGCCACCAGTGACCTGACAGGGGGCACCGGGGAGCTGTTTTTT
cdr3_aa: CATSDLTGGTGELFF
j_call: TRBJ2-2
d_call: TRBD1
clone_size: NA
v_call: TRBV24-1

cdr3_nt: TGTGCCAGCAGTCGACTAGCGGGAGGGGGGATCAATGAGCAGTTCTTC
cdr3_aa: CASSRLAGGGINEQFF
j_call: TRBJ2-1
d_call: TRBD2
clone_size: NA
v_call: TRBV2

cdr3_nt: TGTGCCAGCAGCTTGAGCCTCGGGACAGGGATCTATTCACCCCTCCACTTT
cdr3_aa: CASSLSLGTGIYSPLHF
j_call: TRBJ1-6
d_call: TRBD1
clone_size: many
v_call: TRBV5-4

cdr3_nt: TGCAGCGCACAAGGGGGTTGGGAGGAAAAACTGTTTTTT
cdr3_aa: CSAQGGWEEKLFF
j_call: TRBJ1-4
d_call: NA
clone_size: many
v_call: TRBV29-1

cdr3_nt: TGTGCCAGCAGTCCGGGACAGGATCAGCCCCAGCATTTT
cdr3_aa: CASSPGQDQPQHF
j_call: TRBJ1-5
d_call: TRBD1
clone_size: many
v_call: TRBV2

cdr3_nt: TGCAGTGCTAGTGTGACAGGGGAAAGCACAGATACGCAGTATTTT
cdr3_aa: CSASVTGESTDTQYF
j_call: TRBJ2-3
d_call: TRBD1
clone_size: few
v_call: TRBV20-1

cdr3_nt: TGCAGTGCTAGTCTCCCGGGACAGGGTTTATCCGAGCAGTACTTC
cdr3_aa: CSASLPGQGLSEQYF
j_call: TRBJ2-7
d_call: TRBD1
clone_size: NA
v_call: TRBV20-1

cdr3_nt: TGCAGTGAATTGGCAATCAACTCCTACGAGCAGTACTTC
cdr3_aa: CSELAINSYEQYF
j_call: TRBJ2-7
d_call: NA
clone_size: NA
v_call: TRBV20-1

cdr3_nt: TGTGCCAGCAGTTGGAGGGGAGGGCATGAAAAACTGTTTTTT
cdr3_aa: CASSWRGGHEKLFF
j_call: TRBJ1-4
d_call: NA
clone_size: few
v_call: TRBV28

cdr3_nt: TGCAGTGCCACAACCGGAATGAACACTGAAGCTTTCTTT
cdr3_aa: CSATTGMNTEAFF
j_call: TRBJ1-1
d_call: NA
clone_size: NA
v_call: TRBV20-1

cdr3_nt: TGTGCCAGCAGCGGCTGGGAAGGCAAAAACATTCAGTACTTC
cdr3_aa: CASSGWEGKNIQYF
j_call: TRBJ2-4
d_call: NA
clone_size: NA
v_call: TRBV9

cdr3_nt: TGTGCCAGTAGTCTGGGGGGAAGTGGGACAGATACGCAGTATTTT
cdr3_aa: CASSLGGSGTDTQYF
j_call: TRBJ2-3
d_call: NA
clone_size: many
v_call: TRBV19

cdr3_nt: TGTGCCAGCAGCCCACGACCTAGCGGGAGTTTCAATGAGCAGTTCTTC
cdr3_aa: CASSPRPSGSFNEQFF
j_call: TRBJ2-1
d_call: TRBD2
clone_size: NA
v_call: TRBV11-2

cdr3_nt: TGTGCCAGCAGTGATCTCGGGCTCGCGGGGCAGTACTTC
cdr3_aa: CASSDLGLAGQYF
j_call: TRBJ2-7
d_call: NA
clone_size: many
v_call: TRBV2

cdr3_nt: TGTGCCAGCAGCTTAGTGGGGGCCACAGATACGCAGTATTTT
cdr3_aa: CASSLVGATDTQYF
j_call: TRBJ2-3
d_call: NA
clone_size: many
v_call: TRBV7-3

cdr3_nt: TGTGCCAGCAGCGTAACAGGGGGCCCTCAGCCCCAGCATTTT
cdr3_aa: CASSVTGGPQPQHF
j_call: TRBJ1-5
d_call: TRBD1
clone_size: many
v_call: TRBV7-8

cdr3_nt: TGTGCCAGCAGCTCCGGGACAGAGAGGGAAAAACTGTTTTTT
cdr3_aa: CASSSGTEREKLFF
j_call: TRBJ1-4
d_call: TRBD1
clone_size: few
v_call: TRBV7-8

cdr3_nt: TGTGCCAGCAGTTCCCCGATGAACACTGAAGCTTTCTTT
cdr3_aa: CASSSPMNTEAFF
j_call: TRBJ1-1
d_call: NA
clone_size: few
v_call: TRBV27

cdr3_nt: TGTGCCAGCAGTGAAGCCGACACTCAAGAGACCCAGTACTTC
cdr3_aa: CASSEADTQETQYF
j_call: TRBJ2-5
d_call: NA
clone_size: NA
v_call: TRBV6-1

cdr3_nt: TGCAGTGCAGAATACCGGGACAGGGGAAAGTATGGCTACACCTTC
cdr3_aa: CSAEYRDRGKYGYTF
j_call: TRBJ1-2
d_call: TRBD1
clone_size: many
v_call: TRBV20-1

cdr3_nt: TGTGCCAGCAGGGCCACGGATACGCAGTATTTT
cdr3_aa: CASRATDTQYF
j_call: TRBJ2-3
d_call: NA
clone_size: few
v_call: TRBV12-3/TRBV12-4

cdr3_nt: TGTGCCAGCAGCTTTAGCTCCTCAGGGAATACCTACGAGCAGTACTTC
cdr3_aa: CASSFSSSGNTYEQYF
j_call: TRBJ2-7
d_call: NA
clone_size: many
v_call: TRBV7-9

cdr3_nt: TGTGCCAGCAGCGTCGGACGGTCCGAGCAGTACTTC
cdr3_aa: CASSVGRSEQYF
j_call: TRBJ2-7
d_call: NA
clone_size: NA
v_call: TRBV2

cdr3_nt: TGTGCTAGCAGCTTATCAGGCAGGGCCACCGGGGAGCTGTTTTTT
cdr3_aa: CASSLSGRATGELFF
j_call: TRBJ2-2
d_call: NA
clone_size: many
v_call: TRBV7-7

cdr3_nt: TGTGCCAGCAGCGTAACCGGGGGTAGGGGAACTGAAGCTTTCTTT
cdr3_aa: CASSVTGGRGTEAFF
j_call: TRBJ1-1
d_call: NA
clone_size: many
v_call: TRBV9

cdr3_nt: TGTGCCAGCAGTCGAACTGGGACACCCAACTATGGCTACACCTTC
cdr3_aa: CASSRTGTPNYGYTF
j_call: TRBJ1-2
d_call: NA
clone_size: many
v_call: TRBV12-3/TRBV12-4